The rows below give T cell receptor beta chains drawn from one sample of a study of blood T cell repertoires in COVID-19. Profiling relied on immunoSEQ multiplex PCR, and the TCRdb table lists in-frame clones only, not all of them. The data show roughly 160,000 clones, 65% to 85% seen once. The sequencing input was peripheral blood. These receptors were collected from a man between 65 and 80 years old with active or convalescent COVID-19. Both conserved end residues are part of each CDR3. Fields, in order: clone size, D gene, J gene, V gene, CDR3 DNA, CDR3 protein. The D gene is left open where the match is weak. Clone size is given for some rows only: seen once, a few or many times, or a class if the clone is expanded.

-	-	TRBJ2-7	TRBV28	TGTGCCAGCAGTTTACCTAACTTCTACGAGCAGTACTTC	CASSLPNFYEQYF
-	TRBD2	TRBJ2-1	TRBV10-3	TGTGCCATCAGTGAGGCCGGGGACTACCGGATCTACAATGAGCAGTTCTTC	CAISEAGDYRIYNEQFF
-	TRBD2	TRBJ2-3	TRBV29-1	TGCAGCGTGGGAGCGGGAGGCAGCACAGATACGCAGTATTTT	CSVGAGGSTDTQYF
-	TRBD2	TRBJ2-7	TRBV5-1	TGCGCCAGCGGGACGGGGGGGTATGGCTACGAGCAGTACTTC	CASGTGGYGYEQYF
few	-	TRBJ1-2	TRBV7-2	TGTGCCAGCAGCAGGTACAGGAACTATGGCTACACCTTC	CASSRYRNYGYTF
-	-	TRBJ1-6	TRBV2	TGTGCCAGCAGGAGGACGGGGAATTCACCCCTCCACTTT	CASRRTGNSPLHF
-	TRBD1	TRBJ2-5	TRBV11-2	TGTGCCAGCAGCTCATTCTGGGACAGGGGTGGAGAGACCCAGTACTTC	CASSSFWDRGGETQYF
-	-	TRBJ1-4	TRBV12-5	TGTGCTAGTGGTTTGGACAGGGATAGTGAAAAACTGTTTTTT	CASGLDRDSEKLFF
-	TRBD1	TRBJ1-1	TRBV9	TGTGCCAGCAGCGGGACGGACAGGACTGAAGCTTTCTTT	CASSGTDRTEAFF
-	TRBD1	TRBJ2-7	TRBV6-5	TGTGCCAGCAGCGACAGGGGCTACGAGCAGTACTTC	CASSDRGYEQYF
-	-	TRBJ1-2	TRBV5-6	TGTGCCAGCAGCTCCCAGGATAGCTATGGCTACACCTTC	CASSSQDSYGYTF
-	-	TRBJ2-1	TRBV28	TGTGCCAGCAATCCCCTAGACAGTCTGTATTCCTACAATGAGCAGTTCTTC	CASNPLDSLYSYNEQFF
-	-	TRBJ2-7	TRBV3-1/TRBV3-2	TGTGCCAGCAGCCCGACCGGGACTTTCTACGAGCAGTACTTC	CASSPTGTFYEQYF
-	-	TRBJ2-1	TRBV6-2/TRBV6-3	TGTGCCAGCAGTTACGCGGGGGCGTCCTACAATGAGCAGTTCTTC	CASSYAGASYNEQFF
-	TRBD1	TRBJ2-7	TRBV5-6	TGTGCCAGCAGCACTGACCTGGGACAGGTGATCTACGAGCAGTACTTC	CASSTDLGQVIYEQYF
-	-	TRBJ2-3	TRBV9	TGTGCCAGCAGCGTAGGGCAGGCTACCTCTAGCACAGATACGCAGTATTTT	CASSVGQATSSTDTQYF
-	TRBD1	TRBJ1-1	TRBV3-1/TRBV3-2	TGTGCCAGCAGCCCTGGACAGGGGACCACTGAAGCTTTCTTT	CASSPGQGTTEAFF
-	TRBD1	TRBJ2-5	TRBV5-5	TGTGCCAGCAGCTTTGGGACAGCCCAAGAGACCCAGTACTTC	CASSFGTAQETQYF
-	TRBD1	TRBJ2-7	TRBV2	TGTGCCAGCAGTGTACAGGGGCCCTCTACCTACGAGCAGTACTTC	CASSVQGPSTYEQYF
-	-	TRBJ1-6	TRBV15	TGTGCCACCCGAGGGGGGGGGAATTCACCCCTCCACTTT	CATRGGGNSPLHF
once	TRBD2	TRBJ2-7	TRBV5-1	TGCGCCAGCAGCCAAGCGGGAGGTTCCTACGAGCAGTACTTC	CASSQAGGSYEQYF
-	-	TRBJ1-1	TRBV18	TGTGCCAGCTCGATCCGGGACTCCGCTTTCTTT	CASSIRDSAFF
few	TRBD1	TRBJ2-7	TRBV2	TGTGCCAGCATTTACAGGGGCCCCTCCTACGAGCAGTACTTC	CASIYRGPSYEQYF
-	-	TRBJ2-5	TRBV4-1	TGCGCCAGCAGCCAAGAGAGCCGTCTCCAAGAGACCCAGTACTTC	CASSQESRLQETQYF
few	-	TRBJ2-1	TRBV7-2	TGTGCCAGCAGCTTAGCGGGGAGCTCCTACAATGAGCAGTTCTTC	CASSLAGSSYNEQFF
once	-	TRBJ1-2	TRBV7-2	TGTGCCAGCAGCCCCAGGGCCACTCTTGGGAACACCTTC	CASSPRATLGNTF
-	-	TRBJ2-7	TRBV28	TGTGCCAGCAGTGTTAACAGGGGGGGATACGAGCAGTACTTC	CASSVNRGGYEQYF
once	-	TRBJ1-2	TRBV5-5	TGTGCCAGCAGCTTTGCGGCGAACTATGGCTACACCTTC	CASSFAANYGYTF
-	TRBD2	TRBJ2-5	TRBV5-1	TGCGCCAGCAGACTAGCGCCCAACCAAGAGACCCAGTACTTC	CASRLAPNQETQYF
-	-	TRBJ1-1	TRBV30	TGTGCCTGGATTGGCCTAGGGGGTAGGTCTGAAGCTTTCTTT	CAWIGLGGRSEAFF
-	TRBD1	TRBJ1-5	TRBV27	TGTGCCAGCAGTTTTCAGGGGGGCGATCAGCCCCAGCATTTT	CASSFQGGDQPQHF
-	TRBD1	TRBJ2-3	TRBV28	TGTGCCAGCAGTTCCGGGACAGGCGGGGATACGCAGTATTTT	CASSSGTGGDTQYF
-	TRBD2	TRBJ2-1	TRBV7-2	TGTGCCAGCAGCTCCCCAGCGGGAGGGCTATACAATGAGCAGTTCTTC	CASSSPAGGLYNEQFF
-	TRBD2	TRBJ2-2	TRBV9	TGTGCCAGCAGCCCCCGCGGGGCTAGCGGAGGGGAGCTGTTTTTT	CASSPRGASGGELFF
-	-	TRBJ2-3	TRBV27	TGTGCCAGCAGTTTCAGGTTTGGCCGCACAGATACGCAGTATTTT	CASSFRFGRTDTQYF
-	-	TRBJ2-5	TRBV18	TGTGCCAGCTCTCCAGACAGGAGCCAAGGGACCCAGTACTTC	CASSPDRSQGTQYF
-	-	TRBJ2-7	TRBV7-9	TGTGCCAGCAGCAGTATACAGGGTGCCTACGAGCAGTACTTC	CASSSIQGAYEQYF
once	-	TRBJ2-2	TRBV7-7	TGTGCTAGCAGCTTAGTGAGGATTAAGAACGCCGGGGAGCTGTTTTTT	CASSLVRIKNAGELFF
once	-	TRBJ1-2	TRBV4-3	TGCGCCAGCAGCCAAGACCTTAATGGACTCAGCTATGGCTACACCTTC	CASSQDLNGLSYGYTF
few	-	TRBJ2-3	TRBV29-1	TGCAGCGTCCAGAGGGCCGCAGATACGCAGTATTTT	CSVQRAADTQYF
-	TRBD1	TRBJ1-4	TRBV19	TGTGCCAGTAGTATAATCCGACAGGGTGAAAAACTGTTTTTT	CASSIIRQGEKLFF
-	-	TRBJ1-1	TRBV9	TGTGCCAGCAGCGAGGGGTGGAACACTGAAGCTTTCTTT	CASSEGWNTEAFF
-	TRBD1	TRBJ2-7	TRBV9	TGTGCCAGCAGCGGGGGACAGGGGAGCTCCTACGAGCAGTACTTC	CASSGGQGSSYEQYF
-	-	TRBJ1-2	TRBV19	TGTGCCAGTAGTATAGTCGTCGCCGGGAACTATGGCTACACCTTC	CASSIVVAGNYGYTF
-	-	TRBJ2-7	TRBV18	TGTGCCAGCTCACACGCCCCGGGACAAACGTACTCCTACGAGCAGTACTTC	CASSHAPGQTYSYEQYF
-	TRBD2	TRBJ2-7	TRBV9	TGTGCCAGCAGCCCGGGGGGATACGAGCAGTACTTC	CASSPGGYEQYF
-	-	TRBJ1-1	TRBV27	TGTGCCAGCAGTGGGTGGGCAGGCCTCACTGAAGCTTTCTTT	CASSGWAGLTEAFF
-	TRBD1	TRBJ2-7	TRBV7-9	TGTGCCAGCAGCTCCGGGACAGGGGGCTACGAGCAGTACTTC	CASSSGTGGYEQYF
-	-	TRBJ2-5	TRBV7-6	TGTGCCAGCAGCTTAGTTGCCCGGCAGGTCGACCAGTACTTC	CASSLVARQVDQYF
-	TRBD1	TRBJ1-1	TRBV18	TGTGCCAGCTCACCAACTCGACAGGGGAACACTGAAGCTTTCTTT	CASSPTRQGNTEAFF
-	TRBD2	TRBJ2-7	TRBV5-6	TGTGCCAGCAGGTTAGGACTAGACGAGCAGTACTTC	CASRLGLDEQYF
-	-	TRBJ1-2	TRBV5-5	TGTGCCAGCAGCCCAGGGACAACTTATGGCTACACCTTC	CASSPGTTYGYTF
-	TRBD2	TRBJ2-7	TRBV14	TGTGCCAGCAAACCTTCAAGCGGGGTATACGAGCAGTACTTC	CASKPSSGVYEQYF
-	TRBD1	TRBJ1-2	TRBV7-9	TGTGCCAGCAGCTTTGAGGGGGCTGTTGGCTACACCTTC	CASSFEGAVGYTF
-	-	TRBJ1-4	TRBV6-6	TGTGCCAGCACCCTGGGGGGAGGGCGTGAAAAACTGTTTTTT	CASTLGGGREKLFF
-	-	TRBJ2-7	TRBV7-2	TGTGCCAGCAGCCCTCTGGTGCTAGCGCATTACGAGCAGTACTTC	CASSPLVLAHYEQYF
-	TRBD1	TRBJ1-4	TRBV12-3/TRBV12-4	TGTGCCAGCAGTTCACAGGGGCGGGAAAAACTGTTTTTT	CASSSQGREKLFF
-	-	TRBJ2-5	TRBV19	TGTGCCAGTAGTATGGACATTTTCCAAGAGACCCAGTACTTC	CASSMDIFQETQYF
-	-	TRBJ2-7	TRBV10-2	TGCGCCAGCAGCCCCGGGGTGGGTAGAATCTACGAGCAGTACTTC	CASSPGVGRIYEQYF